This T cell receptor beta chain derives from a study of blood T cell repertoires in COVID-19. The wider study: Collection of acute and convalescent COVID-19 samples took place in the United States, Italy and Spain. Sources were T cells, B-cell-depleted T cells, or PBMCs; the material itself was cDNA or gDNA.

Source study methods: Reference gene primer amplification yielded estimated nucleated cell counts. Sequencing used immunoSEQ multiplex PCR; TCRdb keeps in-frame clones, though not all of them. V, J and clone size reflect that table, while D and trimming were determined from the DNA. The sample shows fewer than 200,000 clones, approximately 85% of them seen only once. V shed 7 bases and J shed 4 bases, with 7 bases lying between them. The CDR3 is made up of 11 amino acids. V usage is TRBV12-3 or TRBV12-4 and J usage is TRBJ1-1; D not resolved. Sequenced: peripheral blood. The receptor was derived from an elderly woman with acute or convalescent COVID-19. The CDR3 here is CASTKITEAFF. The CDR3 DNA reads TGTGCCAGCACCAAAATCACTGAAGCTTTCTTT.